The following is a T cell receptor beta chain sequence with its context. The data are from a study of T cell changes during pregnancy in multiple sclerosis. The data were produced by immunoSEQ multiplex PCR, yet TCRdb's version contains in-frame clones alone and is incomplete. The table includes 65,000 to 85,000 clones, 90% to 95% detected once. The CDR3 contains 13 residues. V was shortened by 0 bases and J by 4 bases, with 6 bases between the two germline ends. Germline V CDR1 and CDR2: MGHRA, YSYEKL. The chain uses TRBV4-1 and TRBJ1-2; no definite D call. The sequence was obtained from a female donor with multiple sclerosis, enrolled in a pregnancy study. The source was peripheral blood, collected after pregnancy. CDR3 protein: CASSQDESYGYTF. The CDR3 DNA follows: TGCGCCAGCAGCCAAGATGAGAGCTATGGCTACACCTTC.